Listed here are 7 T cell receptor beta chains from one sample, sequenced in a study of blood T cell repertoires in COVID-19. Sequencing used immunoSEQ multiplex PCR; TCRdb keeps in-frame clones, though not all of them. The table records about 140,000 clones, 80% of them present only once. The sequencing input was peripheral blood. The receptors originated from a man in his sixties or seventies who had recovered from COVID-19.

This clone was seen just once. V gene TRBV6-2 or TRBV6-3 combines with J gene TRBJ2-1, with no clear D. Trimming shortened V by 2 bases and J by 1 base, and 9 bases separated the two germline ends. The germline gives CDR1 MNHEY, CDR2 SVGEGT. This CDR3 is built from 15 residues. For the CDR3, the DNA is TGTGCCAGCAGTTACCGGTATGAATCCTACAATGAGCAGTTCTTC. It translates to CASSYRYESYNEQFF.

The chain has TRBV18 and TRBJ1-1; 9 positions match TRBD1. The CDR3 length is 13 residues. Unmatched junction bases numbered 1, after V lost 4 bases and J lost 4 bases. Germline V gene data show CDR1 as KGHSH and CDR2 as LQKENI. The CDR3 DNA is TGTGCCAGCTCACAGGGACAGGGCACTGAAGCTTTCTTT. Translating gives CASSQGQGTEAFF.

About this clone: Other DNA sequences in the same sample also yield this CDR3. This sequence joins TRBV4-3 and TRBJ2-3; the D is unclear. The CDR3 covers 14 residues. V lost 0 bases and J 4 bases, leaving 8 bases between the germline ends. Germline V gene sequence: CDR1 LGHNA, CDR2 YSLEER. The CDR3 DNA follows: TGCGCCAGCAGCCAAGATTTAGTAGCAGATACGCAGTATTTT. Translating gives CASSQDLVADTQYF.

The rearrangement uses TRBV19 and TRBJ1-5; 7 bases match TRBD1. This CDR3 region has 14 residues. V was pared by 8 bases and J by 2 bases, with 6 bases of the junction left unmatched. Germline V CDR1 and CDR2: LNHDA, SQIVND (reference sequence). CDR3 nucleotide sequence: TGTGCCAGTTCCAGGGGGGTTGGCAATCAGCCCCAGCATTTT. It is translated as CASSRGVGNQPQHF.

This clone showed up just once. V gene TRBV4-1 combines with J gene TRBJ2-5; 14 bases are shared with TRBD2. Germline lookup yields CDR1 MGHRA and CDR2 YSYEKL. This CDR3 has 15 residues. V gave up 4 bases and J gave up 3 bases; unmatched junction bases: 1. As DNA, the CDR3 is TGCGCCAGCAGCCTGGGACTAGCGGGAGAAGAGACCCAGTACTTC. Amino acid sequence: CASSLGLAGEETQYF.

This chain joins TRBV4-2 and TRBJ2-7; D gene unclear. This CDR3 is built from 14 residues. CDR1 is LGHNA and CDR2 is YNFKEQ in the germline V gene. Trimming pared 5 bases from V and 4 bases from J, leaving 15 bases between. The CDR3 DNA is TGTGCCAGCAGCTCGATAGAAGTCGCTTACGAGCAGTACTTC. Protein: CASSSIEVAYEQYF.

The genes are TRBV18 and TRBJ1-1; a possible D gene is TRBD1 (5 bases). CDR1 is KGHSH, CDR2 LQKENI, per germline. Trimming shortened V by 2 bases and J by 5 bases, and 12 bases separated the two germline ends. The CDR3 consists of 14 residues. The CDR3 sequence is CASSPGGAGTEAFF. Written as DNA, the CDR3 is TGTGCCAGCTCACCAGGGGGTGCGGGGACTGAAGCTTTCTTT.